This T cell receptor (beta chain) was observed in a study of T cell changes during pregnancy in multiple sclerosis. Germline loops: CDR1 MNHNY, CDR2 SVGAGI (reference sequence). Trimming pared 0 bases from V and 5 bases from J, leaving 5 bases between. CDR3 length equals 12 residues. The protocol was immunoSEQ multiplex PCR, while the TCRdb copy is restricted to in-frame clones and leaves out a portion. The sample includes about 65,000 clones, 85% to 95% of them seen just once. This clone appeared once. This clonotype was sampled from a female donor in good health, enrolled as a control in a pregnancy study. The V and J genes are TRBV6-6 and TRBJ2-7; the D is unclear. Sequences were derived from CD8+ T cells from peripheral blood mononuclear cells, sampled in the third trimester of pregnancy. The CDR3 DNA sequence: TGTGCCAGCAGTTACTCAGGAGACGAGCAGTACTTC. It specifies CASSYSGDEQYF.